Here is one T cell receptor (beta chain) with its context. This sample stems from a study of T cell changes during pregnancy in multiple sclerosis. Assay: immunoSEQ multiplex PCR; the TCRdb copy retains only in-frame clones and omits some. The sample includes around 80,000 clones, almost 95% seen only once; the top ten take 2% to 2.5%. The CDR3 loop spans 16 amino acids. Germline loops: CDR1 SGHTA, CDR2 FQGNSA. V shed 1 base and J 3 bases; nucleotides not matched to a gene: 4. The material was peripheral blood, obtained before pregnancy. The genes are TRBV7-2 and TRBJ2-1; 9 nucleotides match TRBD2. This clonotype was obtained from a female donor with multiple sclerosis, enrolled in a pregnancy study. In DNA form, the CDR3 reads TGTGCCAGCAGCTTAGAACTAGCGGGCCTCTACAATGAGCAGTTCTTC. Translating gives CASSLELAGLYNEQFF.